One T cell receptor (beta chain) is described in this entry. In its sample, this clonotype was seen a few times. Its antigen is not yet known. Base quality data are lacking; no much larger clone is found one base away. The data derive from a study of regulatory T cells in long-lasting Graves disease (dated by TCRdb to about 2021). With respect to the entire study: Persistent Graves' disease was defined as antithyroid drug treatment for over 5 years with persistently positive TSH receptor autoantibodies. TCR sequencing covered some 13 persistent and 20 or so newly diagnosed Graves' disease patients, about 35 samples in total. Persistent Graves' disease patients in the clinical cohort had taken antithyroid drugs for 9.5 to 13 years on average. The study was conducted in China and was registered as a clinical trial. This study used TCR sequencing and RNA sequencing of peripheral blood to compare persistent Graves' disease patients against newly diagnosed Graves' disease patients. What the research found in general, with its limitations: TRBV28, TRBJ1-2 and TRBJ2-5 were preferentially used in persistent disease, while TRBV20-1 and TRBJ2-1 were favored in newly diagnosed disease. The authors noted that the small sample size was a limitation that may lower accuracy. Lower TCR Shannon entropy and fewer highly expanded clones were observed in persistent Graves' disease patients than in newly diagnosed patients, which suggested clonal expansion. Persistent patients shared more public clonotypes among themselves (2,741) than newly diagnosed patients did (over 950). Only the TCR beta chain was sequenced and analyzed. The study examined only peripheral blood because the primary lesion, thyroid tissue, could not be accessed.

The time point label of this sample denotes: persistent/refractory GD, antithyroid drugs over 5 years with positive TRAb. For both TCR sequencing and RNA sequencing, RNA was extracted from PBMCs in TRIzol. The diagnosis of Graves' disease followed American Thyroid Association guidelines. The patients came from an endocrinology department in Xi'an, China. Each patient gave approximately 10 milliliters of peripheral blood, collected in an EDTA anticoagulant tube. Ficoll Paque Plus density gradient separation was used to isolate PBMCs, and no further T cell sorting was performed. An Agilent 2100 Bioanalyzer and agarose gel were used to assess RNA quality, and a NanoDrop 2000 was used to measure RNA concentration. The library was generated by multiplex PCR. The instrument was an Illumina HiSeq 4000. TCR beta libraries were built with iRepertoire HTBI primers and Arm-PCR amplification of CDR3 regions. Before sequencing, the PCR products went through gel purification. Per the authors' processing: A total of around 66 TRBV and about 13 TRBJ segments were identified across samples and were used for gene usage analysis of CDR3 amino acid clonotypes. Filtered high-quality paired reads were merged into contigs using COPE and FqMerger. BLAST was used to align contigs to the IMGT TRBV, TRBD and TRBJ reference genes, and CDR3 was defined following IMGT. Any clonotype with a frequency above 0.1% was counted as a highly expanded clone. Shannon entropy was used to measure repertoire diversity, and the Gini coefficient was used to measure V-J evenness. Public clonotypes were defined as clonotypes shared by more than one individual. TCRdb redid the processing of the public reads, applying fastp at Q25 and MiXCR, and retained in-frame beta chains. Each CDR3 protein gets just one entry, which takes the most common genes and DNA from the rows behind it. TCRdb, rather than the study authors, made the V and J calls. The sample table shows hundreds of thousands of distinct CDR3 sequences, and 25% to 35% are seen once. About two fifths of the sample goes to the ten largest clones.

Trimming takes 3 bases from V and 1 base from J, and the germline ends sit 7 bases apart. Spanning cysteine to phenylalanine, the CDR3 consists of 13 amino acids. Only the CDR3 DNA is retained, 39 bases long and in frame from the first base. For CDR1 and CDR2, the germline V gene lists SGHRS and YFSETQ. This chain joins TRBV5-1 to TRBJ1-1; confidence is insufficient to name the D gene. The TCR was taken from a female donor with Graves disease. The input for sequencing was peripheral blood mononuclear cells (PBMCs), taken when the disease was refractory, from a patient treated with antithyroid drugs. At the DNA level, the sequence is TGCGCCAGCAGCTATATCTCGAACACTGAAGCTTTCTTT. Its protein product is CASSYISNTEAFF.